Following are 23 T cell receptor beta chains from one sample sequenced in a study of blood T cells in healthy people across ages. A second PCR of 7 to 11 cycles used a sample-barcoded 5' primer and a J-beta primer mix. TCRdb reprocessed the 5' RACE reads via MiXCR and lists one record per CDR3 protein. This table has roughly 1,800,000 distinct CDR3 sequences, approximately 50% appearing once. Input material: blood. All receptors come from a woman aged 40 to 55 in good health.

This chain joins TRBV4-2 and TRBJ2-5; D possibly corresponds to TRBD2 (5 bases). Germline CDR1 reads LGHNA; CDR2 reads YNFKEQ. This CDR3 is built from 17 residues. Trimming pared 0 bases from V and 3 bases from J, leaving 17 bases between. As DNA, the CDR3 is TGTGCCAGCAGCCAAGAGATTTATGCAGCGGAGGAAGAGACCCAGTACTTC. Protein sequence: CASSQEIYAAEEETQYF.

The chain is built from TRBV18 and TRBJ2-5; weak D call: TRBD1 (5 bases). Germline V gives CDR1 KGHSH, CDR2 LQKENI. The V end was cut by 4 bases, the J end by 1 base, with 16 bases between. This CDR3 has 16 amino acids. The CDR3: CASSHPPFDSQETQYF. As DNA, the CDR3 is TGTGCCAGCTCACACCCTCCATTTGACAGCCAAGAGACCCAGTACTTC.

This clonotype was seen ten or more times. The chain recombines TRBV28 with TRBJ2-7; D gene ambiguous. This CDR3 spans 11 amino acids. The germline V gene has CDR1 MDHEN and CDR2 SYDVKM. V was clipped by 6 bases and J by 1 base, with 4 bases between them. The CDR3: CASRRSYEQYF. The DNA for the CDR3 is TGTGCCAGCAGGAGGTCCTACGAGCAGTACTTC.

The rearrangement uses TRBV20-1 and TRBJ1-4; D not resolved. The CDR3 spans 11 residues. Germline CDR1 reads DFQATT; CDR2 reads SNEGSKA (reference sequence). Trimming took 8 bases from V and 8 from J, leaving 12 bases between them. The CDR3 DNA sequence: TGCAGTACCGCACCAGAAGAAAAACTGTTTTTT. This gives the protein CSTAPEEKLFF.

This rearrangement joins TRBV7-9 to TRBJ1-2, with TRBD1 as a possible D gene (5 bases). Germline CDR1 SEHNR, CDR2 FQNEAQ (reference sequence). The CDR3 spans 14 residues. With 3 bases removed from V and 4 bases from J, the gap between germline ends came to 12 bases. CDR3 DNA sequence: TGTGCCAGCAGCTTTCAATCAGGGCCCTATGGCTACACCTTC. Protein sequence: CASSFQSGPYGYTF.

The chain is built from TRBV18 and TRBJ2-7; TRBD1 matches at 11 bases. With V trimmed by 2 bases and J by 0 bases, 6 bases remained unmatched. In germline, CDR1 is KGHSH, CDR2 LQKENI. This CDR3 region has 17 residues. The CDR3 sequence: CASSPYRGTGGSYEQYF. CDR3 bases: TGTGCCAGCTCACCATACCGCGGGACAGGGGGCTCCTACGAGCAGTACTTC.

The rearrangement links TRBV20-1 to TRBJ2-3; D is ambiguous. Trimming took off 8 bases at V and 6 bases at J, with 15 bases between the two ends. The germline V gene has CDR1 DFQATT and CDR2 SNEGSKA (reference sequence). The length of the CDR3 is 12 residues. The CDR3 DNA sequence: TGCAGTACTAACTTCCCTGGGGATACGCAGTATTTT. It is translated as CSTNFPGDTQYF.

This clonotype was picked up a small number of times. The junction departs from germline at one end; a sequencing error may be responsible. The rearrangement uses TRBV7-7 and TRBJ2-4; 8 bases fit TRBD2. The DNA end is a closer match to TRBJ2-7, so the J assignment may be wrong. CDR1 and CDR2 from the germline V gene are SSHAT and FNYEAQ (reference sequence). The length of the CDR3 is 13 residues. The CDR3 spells CASSSSGGTEQYF. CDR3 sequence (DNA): TGTGCTAGCAGCTCCTCGGGGGGGACCGAGCAGTACTTC.

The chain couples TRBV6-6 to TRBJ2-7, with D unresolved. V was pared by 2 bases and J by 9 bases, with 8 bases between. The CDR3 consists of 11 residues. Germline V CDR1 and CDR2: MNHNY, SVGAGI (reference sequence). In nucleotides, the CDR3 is TGTGCCAGCAGTTACGCCGAGTGGCAGTACTTC. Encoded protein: CASSYAEWQYF.

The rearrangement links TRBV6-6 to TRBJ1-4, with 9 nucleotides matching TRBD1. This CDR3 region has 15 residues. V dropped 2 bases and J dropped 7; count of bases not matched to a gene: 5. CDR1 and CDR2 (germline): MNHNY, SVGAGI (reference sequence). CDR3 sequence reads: CASSYPGQGGEKLFF. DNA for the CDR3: TGTGCCAGCAGTTACCCGGGACAGGGCGGTGAAAAACTGTTTTTT.

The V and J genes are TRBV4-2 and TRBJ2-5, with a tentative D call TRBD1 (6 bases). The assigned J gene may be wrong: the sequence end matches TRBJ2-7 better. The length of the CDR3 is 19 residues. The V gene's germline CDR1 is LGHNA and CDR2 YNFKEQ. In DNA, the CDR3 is TGTGCCAGCAGCCAAGATGGGTCGATAGTCCGGGACACGGGCTACGAGCAGTACTTC. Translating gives CASSQDGSIVRDTGYEQYF.

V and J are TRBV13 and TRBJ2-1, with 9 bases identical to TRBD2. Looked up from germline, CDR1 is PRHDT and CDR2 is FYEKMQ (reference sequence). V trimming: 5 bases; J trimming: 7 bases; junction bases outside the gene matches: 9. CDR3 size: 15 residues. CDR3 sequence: CASSPYLAGRNEQFF. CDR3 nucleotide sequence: TGTGCCAGCAGCCCCTACCTAGCGGGGCGTAATGAGCAGTTCTTC.

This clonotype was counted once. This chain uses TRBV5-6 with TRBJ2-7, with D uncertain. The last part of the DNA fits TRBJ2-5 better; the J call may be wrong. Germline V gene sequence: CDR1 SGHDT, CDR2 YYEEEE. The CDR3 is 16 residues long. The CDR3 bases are TGTGCCAGCAGCTTCGCCCTTGGGCCAAAGGGCGAGACCCAGTACTTC. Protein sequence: CASSFALGPKGETQYF.

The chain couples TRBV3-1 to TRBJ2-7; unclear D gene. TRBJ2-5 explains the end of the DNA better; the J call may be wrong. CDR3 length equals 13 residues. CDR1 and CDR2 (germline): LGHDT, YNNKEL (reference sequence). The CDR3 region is CASSQKGSETQYF. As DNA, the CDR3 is TGTGCCAGCAGCCAAAAGGGCTCCGAGACCCAGTACTTC.

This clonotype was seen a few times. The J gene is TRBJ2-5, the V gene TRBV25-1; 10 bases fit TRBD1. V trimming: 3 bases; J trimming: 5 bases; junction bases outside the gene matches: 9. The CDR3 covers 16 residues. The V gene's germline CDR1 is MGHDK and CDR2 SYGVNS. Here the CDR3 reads CASSETGGLTGETQYF. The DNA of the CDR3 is TGTGCCAGCAGTGAGACAGGGGGCTTAACGGGGGAGACCCAGTACTTC.

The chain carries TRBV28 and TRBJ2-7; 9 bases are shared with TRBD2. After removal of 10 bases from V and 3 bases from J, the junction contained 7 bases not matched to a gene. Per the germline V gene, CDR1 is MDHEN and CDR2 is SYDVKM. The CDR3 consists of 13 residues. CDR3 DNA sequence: TGTGCCACCCTGCGGGGGGGCATCTACGAGCAGTACTTC. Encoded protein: CATLRGGIYEQYF. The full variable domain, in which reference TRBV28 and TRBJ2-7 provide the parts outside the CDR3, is DVKVTQSSRYLVKRTGEKVFLECVQDMDHENMFWYRQDPGLGLRLIYFSYDVKMKEKGDIPEGYSVSREKKERFSLILESASTNQTSMYLCATLRGGIYEQYFGPGTRLTVT.

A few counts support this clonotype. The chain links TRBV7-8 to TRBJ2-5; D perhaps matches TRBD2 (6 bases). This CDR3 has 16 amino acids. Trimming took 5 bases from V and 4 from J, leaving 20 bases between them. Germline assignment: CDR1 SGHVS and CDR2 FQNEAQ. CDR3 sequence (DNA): TGTGCCAGCAGCCAAGTGGTCCTAGCGATCTTAGAGACCCAGTACTTC. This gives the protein CASSQVVLAILETQYF.

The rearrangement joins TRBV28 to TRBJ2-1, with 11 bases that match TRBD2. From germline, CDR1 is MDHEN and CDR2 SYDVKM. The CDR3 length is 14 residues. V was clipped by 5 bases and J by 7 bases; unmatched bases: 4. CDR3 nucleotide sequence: TGTGCCAGCAGTGTAGCGGGGGGGTGGAATGAGCAGTTCTTC. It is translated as CASSVAGGWNEQFF.

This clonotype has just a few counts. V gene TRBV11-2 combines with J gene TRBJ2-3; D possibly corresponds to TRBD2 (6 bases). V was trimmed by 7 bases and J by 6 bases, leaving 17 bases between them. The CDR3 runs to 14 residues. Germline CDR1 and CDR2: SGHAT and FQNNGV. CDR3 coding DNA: TGTGCCAGCACCCAAGGGGCGGGGTGGGATACGCAGTATTTT. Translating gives CASTQGAGWDTQYF.

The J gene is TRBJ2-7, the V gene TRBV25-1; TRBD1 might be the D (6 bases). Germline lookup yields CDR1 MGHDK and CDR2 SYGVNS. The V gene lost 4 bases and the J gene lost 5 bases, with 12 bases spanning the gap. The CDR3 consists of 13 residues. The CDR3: CASSGTGRHEQYF. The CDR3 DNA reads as TGTGCCAGCAGTGGAACAGGGCGCCACGAGCAGTACTTC.

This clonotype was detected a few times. The CDR3 sequence is CASSLDREWSLYEQYF. The CDR3 DNA is TGCGCCAGCAGCTTGGACAGGGAATGGTCTCTCTACGAGCAGTACTTC. The chain employs TRBV5-1 and TRBJ2-5; tentative D call: TRBD1 (6 bases). The J call is doubtful: the DNA matches TRBJ2-7 better. This CDR3 contains 16 residues. Germline CDR1 reads SGHRS; CDR2 reads YFSETQ.

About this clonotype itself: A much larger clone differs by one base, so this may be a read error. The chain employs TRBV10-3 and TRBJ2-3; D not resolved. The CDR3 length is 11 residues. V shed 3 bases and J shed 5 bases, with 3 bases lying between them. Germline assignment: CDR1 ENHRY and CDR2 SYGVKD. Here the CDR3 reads CAISDRDTQYF. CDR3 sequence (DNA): TGTGCCATCAGTGACAGAGATACGCAGTATTTT.

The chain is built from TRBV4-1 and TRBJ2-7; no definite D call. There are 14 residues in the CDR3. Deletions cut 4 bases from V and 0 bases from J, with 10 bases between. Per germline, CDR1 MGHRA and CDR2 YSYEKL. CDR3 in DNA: TGCGCCAGCAGCCCCTGGCCGAGCTCCTACGAGCAGTACTTC. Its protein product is CASSPWPSSYEQYF.